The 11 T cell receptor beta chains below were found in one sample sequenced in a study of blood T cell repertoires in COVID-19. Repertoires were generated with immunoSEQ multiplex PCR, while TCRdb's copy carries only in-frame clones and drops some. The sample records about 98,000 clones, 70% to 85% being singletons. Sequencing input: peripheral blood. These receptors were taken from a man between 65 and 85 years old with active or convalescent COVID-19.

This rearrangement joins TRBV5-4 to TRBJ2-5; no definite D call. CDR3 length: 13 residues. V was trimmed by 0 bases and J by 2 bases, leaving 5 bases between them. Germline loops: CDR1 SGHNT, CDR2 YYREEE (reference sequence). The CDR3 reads CASSLVQQETQYF. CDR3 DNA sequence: TGTGCCAGCAGCTTGGTACAGCAAGAGACCCAGTACTTC. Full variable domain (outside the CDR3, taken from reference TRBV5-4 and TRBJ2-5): ETGVTQSPTHLIKTRGQQVTLRCSSQSGHNTVSWYQQALGQGPQFIFQYYREEENGRGNFPPRFSGLQFPNYSSELNVNALELDDSALYLCASSLVQQETQYFGPGTRLLVL.

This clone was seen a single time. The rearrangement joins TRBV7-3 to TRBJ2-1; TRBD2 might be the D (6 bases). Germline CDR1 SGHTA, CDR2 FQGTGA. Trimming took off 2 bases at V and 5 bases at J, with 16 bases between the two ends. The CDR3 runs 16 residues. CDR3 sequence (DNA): TGTGCCAGCAGCTTAGAGACAACTAGCCCCCACAATGAGCAGTTCTTC. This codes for CASSLETTSPHNEQFF.

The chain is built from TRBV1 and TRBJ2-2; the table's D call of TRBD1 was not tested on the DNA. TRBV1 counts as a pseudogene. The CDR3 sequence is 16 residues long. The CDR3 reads CTSSQGGGHNTGELFF. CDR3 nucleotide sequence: TGCACCAGCAGCCAAGGTGGGGGACATAACACCGGGGAGCTGTTTTTT.

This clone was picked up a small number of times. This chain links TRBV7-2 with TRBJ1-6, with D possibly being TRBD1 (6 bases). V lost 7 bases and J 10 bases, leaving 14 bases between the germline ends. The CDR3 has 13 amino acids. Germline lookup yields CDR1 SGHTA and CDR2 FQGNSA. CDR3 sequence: CASNRASDSPLHF. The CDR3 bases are TGTGCCAGCAACAGGGCGAGTGACTCACCCCTCCACTTT.

CDR3 DNA: TGTGCCAGTAGCGGACGGGCGGGGGAGCGTTCACCCCTCCACTTT. Translated: CASSGRAGERSPLHF. The chain links TRBV19 to TRBJ1-6; D is perhaps TRBD1 (5 bases). V was pared by 6 bases and J by 9 bases, with 18 bases between. Germline CDR1 is LNHDA and CDR2 is SQIVND (reference sequence). This CDR3 is 15 amino acids long.

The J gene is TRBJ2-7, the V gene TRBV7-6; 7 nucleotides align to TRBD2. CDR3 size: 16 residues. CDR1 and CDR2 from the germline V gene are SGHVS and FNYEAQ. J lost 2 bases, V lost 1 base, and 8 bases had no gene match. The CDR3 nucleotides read TGTGCCAGCAGCTTAGGGGCTAGCGGTGCCGCCTACGAGCAGTACTTC. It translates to CASSLGASGAAYEQYF.

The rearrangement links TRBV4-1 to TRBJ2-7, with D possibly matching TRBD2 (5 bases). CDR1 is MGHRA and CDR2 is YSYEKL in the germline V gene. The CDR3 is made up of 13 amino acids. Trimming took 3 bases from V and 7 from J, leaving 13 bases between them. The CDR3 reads CASSQDWTLEQYF. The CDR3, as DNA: TGCGCCAGCAGCCAGGACTGGACCCTGGAGCAGTACTTC.

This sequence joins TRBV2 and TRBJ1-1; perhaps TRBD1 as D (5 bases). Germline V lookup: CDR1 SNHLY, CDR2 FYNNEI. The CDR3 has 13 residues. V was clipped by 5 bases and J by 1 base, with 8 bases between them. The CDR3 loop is CASSRGENTEAFF. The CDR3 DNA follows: TGTGCCAGCAGTCGGGGGGAGAACACTGAAGCTTTCTTT.

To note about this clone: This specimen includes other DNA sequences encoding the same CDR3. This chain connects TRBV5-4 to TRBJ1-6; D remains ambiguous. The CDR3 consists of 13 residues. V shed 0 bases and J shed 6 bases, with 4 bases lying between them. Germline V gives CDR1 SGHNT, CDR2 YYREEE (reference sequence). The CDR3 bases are TGTGCCAGCAGCTTGGACAGTAATTCACCCCTCCACTTT. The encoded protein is CASSLDSNSPLHF.

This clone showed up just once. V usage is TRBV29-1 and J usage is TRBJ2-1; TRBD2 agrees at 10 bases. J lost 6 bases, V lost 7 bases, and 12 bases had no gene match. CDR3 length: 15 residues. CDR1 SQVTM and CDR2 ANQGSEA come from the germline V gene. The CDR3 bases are TGCAGCGCGGATAGGTGGGGACTAGCGACCAATGAGCAGTTCTTC. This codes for CSADRWGLATNEQFF.

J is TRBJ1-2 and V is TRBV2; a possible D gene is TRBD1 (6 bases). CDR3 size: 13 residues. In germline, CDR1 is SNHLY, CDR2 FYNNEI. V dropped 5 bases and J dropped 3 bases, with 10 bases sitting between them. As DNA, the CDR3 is TGTGCCAGCAGTTTCCGACAGGACTATGGCTACACCTTC. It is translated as CASSFRQDYGYTF.